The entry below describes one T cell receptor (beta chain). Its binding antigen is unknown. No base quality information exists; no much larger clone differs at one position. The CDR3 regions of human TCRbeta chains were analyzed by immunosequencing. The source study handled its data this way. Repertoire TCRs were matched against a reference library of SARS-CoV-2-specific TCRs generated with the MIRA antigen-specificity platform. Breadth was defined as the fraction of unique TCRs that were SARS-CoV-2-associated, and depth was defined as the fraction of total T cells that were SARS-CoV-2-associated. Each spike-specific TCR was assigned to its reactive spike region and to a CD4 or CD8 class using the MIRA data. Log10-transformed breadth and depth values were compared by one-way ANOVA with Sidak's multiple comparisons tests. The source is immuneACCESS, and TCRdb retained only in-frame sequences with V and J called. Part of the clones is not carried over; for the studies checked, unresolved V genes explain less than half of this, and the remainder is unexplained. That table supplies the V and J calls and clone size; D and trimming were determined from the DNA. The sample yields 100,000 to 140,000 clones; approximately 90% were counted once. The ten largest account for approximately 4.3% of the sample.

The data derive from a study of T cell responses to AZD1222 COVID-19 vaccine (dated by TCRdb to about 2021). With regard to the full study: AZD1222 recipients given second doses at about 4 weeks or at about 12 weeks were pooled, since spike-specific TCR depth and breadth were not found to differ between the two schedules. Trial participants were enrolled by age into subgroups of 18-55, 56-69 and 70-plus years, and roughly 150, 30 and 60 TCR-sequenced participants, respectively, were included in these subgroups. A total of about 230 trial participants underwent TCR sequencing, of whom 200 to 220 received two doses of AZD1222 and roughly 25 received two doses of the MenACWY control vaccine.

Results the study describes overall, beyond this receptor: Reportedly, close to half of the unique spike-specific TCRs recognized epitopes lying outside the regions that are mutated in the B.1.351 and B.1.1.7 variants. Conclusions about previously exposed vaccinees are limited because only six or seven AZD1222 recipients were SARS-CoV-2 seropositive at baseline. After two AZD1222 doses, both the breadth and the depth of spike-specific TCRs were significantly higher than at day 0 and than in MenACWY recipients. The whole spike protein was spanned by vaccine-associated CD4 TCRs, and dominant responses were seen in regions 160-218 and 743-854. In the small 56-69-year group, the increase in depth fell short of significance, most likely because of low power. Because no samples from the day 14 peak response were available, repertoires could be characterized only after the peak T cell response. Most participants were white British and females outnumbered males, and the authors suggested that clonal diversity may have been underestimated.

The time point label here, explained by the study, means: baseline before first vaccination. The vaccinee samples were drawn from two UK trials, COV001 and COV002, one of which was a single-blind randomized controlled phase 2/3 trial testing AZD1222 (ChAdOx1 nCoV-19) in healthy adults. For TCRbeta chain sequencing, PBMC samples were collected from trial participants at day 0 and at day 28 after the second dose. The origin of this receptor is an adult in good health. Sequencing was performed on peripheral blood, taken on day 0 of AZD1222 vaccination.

The CDR3 in this case is CASSLPGLAVYNEQFF. Here is the DNA: TGTGCCAGCAGCTTACCGGGACTAGCGGTCTACAATGAGCAGTTCTTC. Rearrangement joined TRBV5-6 to TRBJ2-1, with TRBD2 identical over 11 junction bases. V loses 2 bases at its end and J loses 3 bases; junction bases beyond the gene matches: 4. The germline V gene sets CDR1 to SGHDT and CDR2 to YYEEEE. The CDR3 has 16 amino acids, counting the end cysteine and phenylalanine. The sequence is cut down to CDR3 DNA, 48 bases in frame from base 1.